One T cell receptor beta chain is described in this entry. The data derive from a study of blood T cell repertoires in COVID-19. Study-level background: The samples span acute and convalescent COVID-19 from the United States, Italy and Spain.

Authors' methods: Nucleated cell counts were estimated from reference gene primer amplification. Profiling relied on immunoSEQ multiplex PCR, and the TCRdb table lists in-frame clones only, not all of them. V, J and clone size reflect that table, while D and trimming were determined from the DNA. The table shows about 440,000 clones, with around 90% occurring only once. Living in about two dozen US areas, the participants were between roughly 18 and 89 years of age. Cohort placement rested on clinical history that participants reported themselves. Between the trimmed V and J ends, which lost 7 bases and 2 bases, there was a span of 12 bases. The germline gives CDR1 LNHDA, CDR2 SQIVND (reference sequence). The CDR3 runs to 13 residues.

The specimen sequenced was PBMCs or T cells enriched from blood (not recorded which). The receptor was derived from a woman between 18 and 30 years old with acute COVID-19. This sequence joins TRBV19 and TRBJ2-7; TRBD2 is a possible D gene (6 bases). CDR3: CASMPAGTYEQYF. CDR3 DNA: TGTGCCAGTATGCCAGCGGGCACCTACGAGCAGTACTTC.